The 12 T cell receptor beta chains below all came from one sample that was sequenced in a study of cytomegalovirus exposure and HLA in healthy donors. The data were produced by immunoSEQ multiplex PCR, yet TCRdb's version contains in-frame clones alone and is incomplete. The table records over 200,000 clones, around 88% of them present only once. Material for sequencing was PBMCs. The receptors come from a woman aged 18-29 years in good health and CMV-seronegative.

The rearrangement joins TRBV7-8 to TRBJ2-7, with a possible D match to TRBD2 (6 bases). This CDR3 contains 14 residues. Germline V gene lookup returns CDR1 SGHVS and CDR2 FQNEAQ. V lost 5 bases and J 1 base, leaving 12 bases between the germline ends. The CDR3 bases are TGTGCCAGCAGCGCCATGGGGGGTTCCTACGAGCAGTACTTC. This sequence encodes CASSAMGGSYEQYF.

This chain links TRBV13 with TRBJ2-7; D gene uncertain. CDR1 and CDR2 (germline): PRHDT, FYEKMQ (reference sequence). The CDR3 covers 13 residues. Trimming removed 5 bases from V and 7 bases from J, with 15 bases in between. The CDR3 sequence: CASSPTSRREQYF. In DNA form, the CDR3 reads TGTGCCAGCAGCCCCACTTCCCGGCGGGAGCAGTACTTC.

The genes are TRBV6-1 and TRBJ1-2, with D unclear. Germline CDR1 MNHNS, CDR2 SASEGT. The CDR3 sequence is 17 residues long. Between the trimmed V and J ends, which lost 0 bases and 0 bases, there was a span of 14 bases. The CDR3 loop is CASSEAADVAANYGYTF. DNA of the CDR3: TGTGCCAGCAGTGAAGCGGCCGACGTGGCGGCTAACTATGGCTACACCTTC.

J is TRBJ2-7 and V is TRBV27; D unclear. The CDR3 covers 13 residues. V lost 1 base, J lost 3 bases, and 7 bases lay in between. Germline-derived CDR1 and CDR2 are MNHEY and SMNVEV (reference sequence). The CDR3 DNA is TGTGCCAGCAGTTTATTTGGCAGCTACGAGCAGTACTTC. Its translation: CASSLFGSYEQYF.

The table lists this clone with a count of one. This chain links TRBV28 with TRBJ2-5, with TRBD1 matching 10 bases. The V and J ends lost 7 bases and 4 bases, in that order; junction bases with no gene match: 6. CDR1 and CDR2 from the germline V gene are MDHEN and SYDVKM. The CDR3 has 14 residues. For the CDR3, the DNA is TGTGCCAGCATTCCCGGGACAGGGGTAGAGACCCAGTACTTC. It is translated as CASIPGTGVETQYF.

The genes are TRBV7-9 and TRBJ1-2; the match to TRBD1 covers 7 bases. V trimming: 5 bases; J trimming: 0 bases; junction bases outside the gene matches: 6. There are 15 residues in the CDR3. CDR1 SEHNR and CDR2 FQNEAQ come from the germline V gene (reference sequence). Here the CDR3 DNA reads TGTGCCAGCAGCCCCTCAGGACAGGCTAACTATGGCTACACCTTC. Translating gives CASSPSGQANYGYTF.

The V call is TRBV27, the J call TRBJ2-2; 8 bases match TRBD1. In germline, CDR1 is MNHEY, CDR2 SMNVEV (reference sequence). The CDR3 runs to 13 residues. The ends lost 3 bases at V and 10 bases at J; junction bases unmatched: 4. CDR3 coding DNA: TGTGCCAGCAGTTTCCCAGGGGGCCAGGAGCTGTTTTTT. Translating it yields CASSFPGGQELFF.

The chain joins TRBV7-9 to TRBJ1-3, with a tentative D call TRBD1 (5 bases). Trimming left V 6 bases short and J 4 bases short, with 10 bases between. The CDR3 consists of 13 residues. Looked up from germline, CDR1 is SEHNR and CDR2 is FQNEAQ (reference sequence). CDR3 coding DNA: TGTGCCAGCAGTAGGGGAATAGGAAACACCATATATTTT. Translated, it gives CASSRGIGNTIYF.

The V call is TRBV6-5, the J call TRBJ2-2, with D possibly TRBD1 on 5 matching bases. Germline CDR1 and CDR2: MNHEY and SVGAGI. CDR3 length: 13 amino acids. V lost 5 bases to trimming and J lost 8 bases, with 12 bases between them. CDR3 sequence: CASSRRAEGELFF. Written as DNA, the CDR3 is TGTGCCAGCAGTCGCAGGGCCGAGGGGGAGCTGTTTTTT.

This clone was seen a few times. This chain connects TRBV2 to TRBJ2-7; D gene ambiguous. V lost 1 base, J lost 3 bases, and 7 bases lay in between. From germline, CDR1 is SNHLY and CDR2 FYNNEI. The CDR3 is made up of 13 amino acids. CDR3 nucleotide sequence: TGTGCCAGCAGTGAAGGGGCTGACTACGAGCAGTACTTC. This gives the protein CASSEGADYEQYF.

This chain connects TRBV2 to TRBJ2-7, with D possibly matching TRBD2 (6 bases). This CDR3 contains 15 residues. Germline CDR1 and CDR2: SNHLY and FYNNEI. V lost 9 bases and J 2 bases, leaving 20 bases between the germline ends. The CDR3 spells CARGDRSGRAYEQYF. CDR3 coding DNA: TGTGCCAGGGGTGACCGAAGCGGGCGCGCCTACGAGCAGTACTTC.

This chain joins TRBV28 and TRBJ1-3; a weak D match, TRBD1 (6 bases). The CDR3 covers 16 residues. CDR1 and CDR2 from the germline V gene are MDHEN and SYDVKM. V lost 3 bases to trimming and J lost 7 bases, with 19 bases between them. The DNA of the CDR3 is TGTGCCAGCAGTTTTAGGTTCAGGGGCGCAGGGAACACCATATATTTT. Amino acid sequence: CASSFRFRGAGNTIYF.